The 19 T cell receptor beta chains given below trace back to one sample, sequenced in a study of control samples from healthy donors and cancer patients. Profiled with immunoSEQ multiplex PCR; TCRdb holds only in-frame clones, not every one. The repertoire includes about 82,000 clones, 80% to 90% of them detected once, and around 18% sits in the top ten. Sequenced: blood. These receptors were collected from a man aged 45 to 65 in good health.

A few counts support this clone. The rearrangement links TRBV15 to TRBJ1-4; D gene ambiguous. The CDR3 is 12 amino acids. The V gene's germline CDR1 is LNHNV and CDR2 YYDKDF (reference sequence). The ends were cut back, 4 bases at V and 8 bases at J, with 8 bases in the middle. The CDR3 loop reads CATSMAREKLFF. DNA of the CDR3: TGTGCCACCAGCATGGCCCGGGAAAAACTGTTTTTT.

V is TRBV6-1 and J is TRBJ1-4, with a possible D match to TRBD1 (6 bases). This CDR3 is built from 16 residues. Germline V gene lookup returns CDR1 MNHNS and CDR2 SASEGT. V lost 0 bases and J 6 bases, leaving 14 bases between the germline ends. CDR3 bases: TGTGCCAGCAGTGAAGCCCGGGACACTAGATATGAAAAACTGTTTTTT. Encoded protein: CASSEARDTRYEKLFF.

The genes are TRBV5-5 and TRBJ1-5; D is ambiguous. Germline V gene sequence: CDR1 SGHKS, CDR2 YYEKEE (reference sequence). V lost 3 bases and J lost 1, with 8 bases in between. The CDR3 covers 14 residues. The CDR3 nucleotides are TGTGCCAGCAGCTCGGTAATGAGCAATCAGCCCCAGCATTTT. Its protein is CASSSVMSNQPQHF.

This rearrangement joins TRBV7-3 to TRBJ2-1; D is possibly TRBD2 (6 bases). Germline V gene lookup returns CDR1 SGHTA and CDR2 FQGTGA. The CDR3 extends over 15 amino acids. V was pared by 5 bases and J by 3 bases, with 14 bases between. CDR3 DNA: TGTGCCAGCAGCCCGGGACTTCTTATCTACAATGAGCAGTTCTTC. Its translation is CASSPGLLIYNEQFF.

This clone has a single count. V and J are TRBV7-9 and TRBJ1-1; D unresolved. CDR1 and CDR2 (germline): SEHNR, FQNEAQ (reference sequence). Trimming took off 5 bases at V and 5 bases at J, with 6 bases between the two ends. The CDR3 is 11 residues long. The CDR3 region is CASSRWTEAFF. The CDR3 DNA follows: TGTGCCAGCAGCCGGTGGACTGAAGCTTTCTTT.

CDR3 coding DNA: TGTGCCAGCAGCGCTGGGGGGTCCGGTTTTGAGGGCTACACCTTC. Amino acid sequence: CASSAGGSGFEGYTF. The chain carries TRBV5-4 and TRBJ1-2, with D perhaps matching TRBD1 (5 bases). The CDR3 totals 15 residues. Germline loops: CDR1 SGHNT, CDR2 YYREEE (reference sequence). With 4 bases removed from V and 8 bases from J, the gap between germline ends came to 21 bases.

This chain connects TRBV6-6 to TRBJ1-1; the match to TRBD1 covers 8 bases. V shed 6 bases and J 3 bases; nucleotides not matched to a gene: 9. The CDR3 contains 15 residues. Germline loops: CDR1 MNHNY, CDR2 SVGAGI (reference sequence). The CDR3: CASSPVQGAHTEAFF. The CDR3 DNA is TGTGCCAGCAGCCCCGTTCAGGGGGCGCACACTGAAGCTTTCTTT.

The chain links TRBV6-5 to TRBJ1-6; D uncertain. CDR1 is MNHEY, CDR2 SVGAGI, per germline. Trimming pared 4 bases from V and 10 bases from J, leaving 8 bases between. The CDR3 is 12 residues long. CDR3 region: CASSSLRSPLHF. CDR3 DNA sequence: TGTGCCAGCAGTTCTCTACGGTCACCCCTCCACTTT.

The gene calls are TRBV5-6 and TRBJ1-6; no definite D call. V was cut by 0 bases and J by 8 bases, with 21 bases left in between. Germline CDR1 reads SGHDT; CDR2 reads YYEEEE. This CDR3 spans 18 amino acids. The DNA for the CDR3 is TGTGCCAGCAGCTTGGAGGCAGTTTGGGGTGAGGCATATTCACCCCTCCACTTT. As protein: CASSLEAVWGEAYSPLHF.

The rearrangement joins TRBV4-3 to TRBJ2-5; D is unclear. This CDR3 has 12 amino acids. V was shortened by 4 bases and J by 7 bases, with 10 bases between the two germline ends. Per the germline V gene, CDR1 is LGHNA and CDR2 is YSLEER. The CDR3 is CASSRDLGTQYF. The DNA for the CDR3 is TGCGCCAGCAGCCGCGACTTGGGGACCCAGTACTTC.

This chain connects TRBV9 to TRBJ2-7; either TRBD1 or TRBD2 may supply D (6 bases each). The CDR3 sequence is 16 residues long. V was pared by 0 bases and J by 2 bases, with 15 bases between. The germline V gene encodes CDR1 SGDLS and CDR2 YYNGEE. CDR3 sequence (DNA): TGTGCCAGCAGCGTAGCTTTTCGGGGGCCCACCTACGAGCAGTACGTC. Residues: CASSVAFRGPTYEQYV.

V usage is TRBV11-3 and J usage is TRBJ2-5; weak D call: TRBD2 (6 bases). CDR1 is SGHNT, CDR2 YENEEA, per germline. There are 14 residues in the CDR3. V lost 3 bases to trimming and J lost 1 base, with 9 bases between them. The CDR3 DNA reads TGTGCCAGCAGCTTTGGAGGGATCCAAGAGACCCAGTACTTC. It encodes CASSFGGIQETQYF.

In its sample, this clone was seen a few times. The V and J genes are TRBV7-8 and TRBJ2-1; TRBD2 matches 8 bases. The V gene's germline CDR1 is SGHVS and CDR2 FQNEAQ. After removal of 1 base from V and 2 bases from J, the junction contained 4 bases not matched to a gene. CDR3 length: 16 amino acids. CDR3 in amino acids: CASSLVERGTYNEQFF. CDR3 in DNA: TGTGCCAGCAGCTTAGTAGAGCGGGGGACCTACAATGAGCAGTTCTTC.

The chain uses TRBV5-8 and TRBJ2-7; D may be TRBD1 or TRBD2 (5 bases each). The V gene's germline CDR1 is SGHTS and CDR2 YDEGEE. Trimming left V 0 bases short and J 2 bases short, with 9 bases between. This CDR3 has 14 amino acids. The CDR3 region is CASSLGDGTYEQYV. The DNA of the CDR3 is TGTGCCAGCAGCTTGGGGGACGGAACCTACGAGCAGTACGTC.

The rearrangement uses TRBV28 and TRBJ1-5; a weak D match, TRBD1 (5 bases). This CDR3 contains 16 residues. V was shortened by 6 bases and J by 0 bases, with 15 bases between the two germline ends. CDR1 MDHEN and CDR2 SYDVKM come from the germline V gene. CDR3 in DNA: TGTGCCAGCAGCGGGGCGGGGGTTTATAGCAATCAGCCCCAGCATTTT. As protein: CASSGAGVYSNQPQHF.

The count of this clone is one. V is TRBV11-3 and J is TRBJ2-3; either TRBD1 or TRBD2 may fit D (6 bases each). This CDR3 comprises 15 residues. The germline V gene encodes CDR1 SGHNT and CDR2 YENEEA. The V gene lost 11 bases and the J gene lost 0 bases, with 18 bases spanning the gap. For the CDR3, the DNA is TGTGCCTGCACGAGATGGGGGGCCAGCACAGATACGCAGTATTTT. This sequence encodes CACTRWGASTDTQYF.

The chain employs TRBV24-1 and TRBJ1-2; TRBD1 agrees at 9 bases. The J segment lost 4 bases and the V segment lost 4 bases, leaving 0 bases of the junction unmatched. Germline V lookup: CDR1 KGHDR, CDR2 SFDVKD. The CDR3 contains 13 residues. Here the CDR3 reads CATSETGGYGYTF. The DNA of the CDR3 is TGTGCCACCAGTGAGACAGGGGGCTATGGCTACACCTTC.

The chain recombines TRBV7-2 with TRBJ1-1; TRBD1 matches at 7 bases. CDR3 length: 14 amino acids. Germline values: CDR1 SGHTA, CDR2 FQGNSA. J lost 1 base, V lost 3 bases, and 2 bases had no gene match. CDR3: CASSLNRGNTEAFF. The CDR3 DNA follows: TGTGCCAGCAGCTTGAACAGGGGGAACACTGAAGCTTTCTTT.

The CDR3 sequence is CASSPTRDLDYEQYF. In DNA form, the CDR3 reads TGTGCCAGCTCACCCACCCGGGACCTAGACTACGAGCAGTACTTC. The chain combines TRBV18 with TRBJ2-7; D tentatively fits TRBD1 or TRBD2 (5 bases each). This CDR3 is 15 amino acids long. CDR1 and CDR2 (germline): KGHSH, LQKENI. Trimming took off 3 bases at V and 3 bases at J, with 15 bases between the two ends. Using reference TRBV18 and TRBJ2-7 for the parts outside the CDR3, the full variable domain is NAGVMQNPRHLVRRRGQEARLRCSPMKGHSHVYWYRQLPEEGLKFMVYLQKENIIDESGMPKERFSAEFPKEGPSILRIQQVVRGDSAAYFCASSPTRDLDYEQYFGPGTRLTVT.